Sequencing of this TCR beta chain was carried out in a study of T cells in localized non-small cell lung cancer. Study conclusions and caveats: Because researchers sequenced only one region of the tumor, heterogeneity is still possible. Within adjacent lung there appeared a median approximately 62 of the top 100 tumor clones.

The V and J ends lost 6 bases and 15 bases, in that order; junction bases with no gene match: 14. The CDR3 runs 14 residues. Germline loops: CDR1 MNHEY, CDR2 SMNVEV (reference sequence). With respect to this clone: Its specificity is unknown.

Measured with immunoSEQ multiplex PCR; TCRdb has only the in-frame clones, and not every one. The data show fewer than 20,000 clones, with 65% to 85% seen just once and about 32% held by the top ten. The specimen was peripheral blood, collected before any cancer treatment. The chain employs TRBV27 and TRBJ2-1; 10 bases fit TRBD2. The sequence was obtained from a male donor at least 60 years old with stage III lung adenocarcinoma. DNA of the CDR3: TGTGCCAGCAGATTAAGGACTAGCGGCGGGTCAGGGTTCTTC. Encoded protein: CASRLRTSGGSGFF.